This T cell receptor (beta chain) was identified during a study of blood T cell repertoires in COVID-19. Study at large: Samples representing acute and convalescent COVID-19 were sourced from the United States, Italy and Spain. Nucleic acid was either cDNA or gDNA, and it came from T cells, B-cell-depleted T cells, or PBMCs.

This clone was seen repeatedly, ten times or more. Those enrolled, adults aged about 18 to 89 years, came from roughly 23 US areas. Which cohort a participant joined came from the clinical history participants gave. The method was immunoSEQ multiplex PCR; TCRdb's version includes in-frame clones alone and lacks a portion of them. The repertoire has under 350,000 clones, 70% to 90% of them found once; the top ten carry about 4.2%. This CDR3 is built from 18 residues. V shed 4 bases and J shed 2 bases, with 21 bases lying between them. Germline values: CDR1 SGDLS, CDR2 YYNGEE. The V gene is TRBV9, the J gene TRBJ2-2; a weak D match, TRBD2 (7 bases). The sequencing input was PBMCs or T cells enriched from blood (not recorded which). This TCR derives from a woman aged 40 to 50 with acute COVID-19. The CDR3 loop reads CASSSHREGSSNTGELFF. CDR3 DNA sequence: TGTGCCAGCAGCTCCCACAGGGAGGGCAGCTCCAACACCGGGGAGCTGTTTTTT.